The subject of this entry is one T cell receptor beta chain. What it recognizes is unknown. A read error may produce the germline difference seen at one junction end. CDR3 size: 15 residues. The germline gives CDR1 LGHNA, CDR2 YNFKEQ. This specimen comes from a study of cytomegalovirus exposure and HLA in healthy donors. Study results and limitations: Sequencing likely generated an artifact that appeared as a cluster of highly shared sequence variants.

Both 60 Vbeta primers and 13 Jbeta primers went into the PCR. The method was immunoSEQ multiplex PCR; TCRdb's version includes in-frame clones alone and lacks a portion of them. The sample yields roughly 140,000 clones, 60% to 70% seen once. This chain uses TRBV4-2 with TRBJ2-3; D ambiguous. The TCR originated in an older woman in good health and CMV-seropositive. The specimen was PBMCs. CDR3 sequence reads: CASGQDQRPTDTQYF. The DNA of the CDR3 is TGTGCCAGCGGCCAAGATCAGCGACCCACAGATACGCAGTATTTT.